The 3 T cell receptor beta chains presented below share a single source sample, sequenced in a study of blood T cell repertoires in COVID-19. This table comes from immunoSEQ multiplex PCR, and its TCRdb copy is limited to in-frame clones, with some not included. The table shows roughly 81,000 clones, with around 88% occurring only once. Sequenced: peripheral blood. These receptors were taken from a man in his thirties or forties with acute or convalescent COVID-19.

V gene TRBV10-2 combines with J gene TRBJ2-7, with 7 bases matching TRBD2. V was pared by 6 bases and J by 4 bases, with 6 bases of the junction left unmatched. This CDR3 region has 13 residues. CDR1 WSHSY and CDR2 SAAADI come from the germline V gene. CDR3 sequence: CASRGLAAYEQYF. DNA for the CDR3: TGCGCCAGCAGGGGGCTAGCGGCATACGAGCAGTACTTC.

The rearrangement links TRBV5-1 to TRBJ2-7, with D tentatively TRBD2 (6 bases). The CDR3 is made up of 15 amino acids. CDR1 is SGHRS, CDR2 YFSETQ, per germline. Deletions cut 0 bases from V and 4 bases from J, with 14 bases between. This CDR3 reads CASSLVASAPYEQYF. The CDR3 DNA sequence: TGCGCCAGCAGCTTGGTCGCTAGCGCCCCGTACGAGCAGTACTTC.

The chain has TRBV6-2 or TRBV6-3 and TRBJ2-1; TRBD2 matches at 8 bases. Germline-derived CDR1 and CDR2 are MNHEY and SVGEGT. This CDR3 is 15 amino acids long. Trimming removed 2 bases from V and 7 bases from J; junction bases left unmatched: 7. The CDR3 is CASSYGAGGQNEQFF. In DNA form, the CDR3 reads TGTGCCAGCAGTTACGGCGCGGGAGGACAGAATGAGCAGTTCTTC.